This is a list of T cell receptor beta chains from one sample in a study of blood T cell repertoires in COVID-19. Clones were sequenced by immunoSEQ multiplex PCR, and TCRdb holds only the in-frame ones, with some missing. The sample lists over 150,000 clones, approximately 80% occurring once. Specimen: peripheral blood. The receptor set was obtained from an older woman with COVID-19, enrolled during active disease. The CDR3 runs from the conserved cysteine through the conserved F or W. The D gene is left open where the match is weak. Only some rows state a clone size, as once, few, many or a class for expanded clones.

d_call clone_size j_call v_call cdr3_aa
TRBD2 NA TRBJ2-7 TRBV7-9 CASSLETSFLKDYEQYF
NA NA TRBJ2-1 TRBV3-1/TRBV3-2 CASSQLAHNEQFF
NA NA TRBJ1-5 TRBV6-5 CASTITRFEPQHF
NA few TRBJ1-2 TRBV24-1 CATSDLGPTGIYGYTF
NA NA TRBJ1-2 TRBV7-9 CASSFGGSTNYGYTF
TRBD1 once TRBJ1-1 TRBV15 CATSREGQGSGEAFF
TRBD2 NA TRBJ2-7 TRBV4-2 CASSQQRTSGTYEQYF
NA NA TRBJ1-4 TRBV27 CASSLSWDINEKLFF
NA NA TRBJ2-7 TRBV9 CASSVAEASYEQYF
NA NA TRBJ2-5 TRBV7-7 CASSSGRGQETQYF